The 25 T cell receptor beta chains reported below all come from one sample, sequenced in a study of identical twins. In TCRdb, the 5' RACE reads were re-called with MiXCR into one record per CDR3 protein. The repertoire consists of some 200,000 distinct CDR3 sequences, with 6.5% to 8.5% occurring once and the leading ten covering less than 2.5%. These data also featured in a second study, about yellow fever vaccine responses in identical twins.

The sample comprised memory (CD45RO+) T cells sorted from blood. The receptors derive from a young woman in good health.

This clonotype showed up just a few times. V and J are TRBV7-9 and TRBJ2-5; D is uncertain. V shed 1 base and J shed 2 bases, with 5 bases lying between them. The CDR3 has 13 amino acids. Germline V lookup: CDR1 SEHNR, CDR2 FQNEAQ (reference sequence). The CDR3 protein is CASSLVLQETQYF. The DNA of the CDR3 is TGTGCCAGCAGCTTAGTCCTTCAAGAGACCCAGTACTTC.

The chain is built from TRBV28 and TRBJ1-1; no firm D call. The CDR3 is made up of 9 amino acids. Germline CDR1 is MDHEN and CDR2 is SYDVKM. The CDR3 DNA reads TGTGAAAAAAACACTGAAGCTTTCTTT. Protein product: CEKNTEAFF. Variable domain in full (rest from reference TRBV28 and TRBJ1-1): DVKVTQSSRYLVKRTGEKVFLECVQDMDHENMFWYRQDPGLGLRLIYFSYDVKMKEKGDIPEGYSVSREKKERFSLILESASTNQTSMYLCEKNTEAFFGQGTRLTVV.

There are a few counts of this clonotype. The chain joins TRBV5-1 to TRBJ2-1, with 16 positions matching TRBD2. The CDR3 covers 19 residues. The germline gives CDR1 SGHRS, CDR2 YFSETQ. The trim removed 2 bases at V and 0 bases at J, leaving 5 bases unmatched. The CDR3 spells CASSLPGLAGGPSYNEQFF. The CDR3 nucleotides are TGCGCCAGCAGCTTACCGGGACTAGCGGGAGGGCCCTCCTACAATGAGCAGTTCTTC.

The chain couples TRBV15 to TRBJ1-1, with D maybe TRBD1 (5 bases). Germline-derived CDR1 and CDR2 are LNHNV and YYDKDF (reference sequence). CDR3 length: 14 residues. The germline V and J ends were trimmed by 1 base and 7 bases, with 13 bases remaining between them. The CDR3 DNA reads TGTGCCACCAGCAGAGCGGCGCAGGGTTTTGAAGCTTTCTTT. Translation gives CATSRAAQGFEAFF.

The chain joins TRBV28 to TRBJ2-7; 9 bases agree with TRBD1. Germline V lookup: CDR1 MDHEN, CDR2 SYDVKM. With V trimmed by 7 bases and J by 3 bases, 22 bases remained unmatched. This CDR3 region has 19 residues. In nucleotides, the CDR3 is TGTGCCAGCAACCCGCCACAGGGGGCCCAAAGGCGCAGACACTACGAGCAGTACTTC. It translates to CASNPPQGAQRRRHYEQYF. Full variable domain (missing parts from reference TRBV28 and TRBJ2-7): DVKVTQSSRYLVKRTGEKVFLECVQDMDHENMFWYRQDPGLGLRLIYFSYDVKMKEKGDIPEGYSVSREKKERFSLILESASTNQTSMYLCASNPPQGAQRRRHYEQYFGPGTRLTVT.

DNA for the CDR3: TGTGCCAGCAGCCCCCAGGTCCGGGACAGGGGTTATAATGAGCAGTTCTTC. It is translated as CASSPQVRDRGYNEQFF. The chain recombines TRBV7-3 with TRBJ2-1; TRBD1 matches 10 bases. J gave up 7 bases and V 5 bases, and 14 bases lay outside the gene matches. Germline CDR1 SGHTA, CDR2 FQGTGA. The CDR3 has 17 residues.

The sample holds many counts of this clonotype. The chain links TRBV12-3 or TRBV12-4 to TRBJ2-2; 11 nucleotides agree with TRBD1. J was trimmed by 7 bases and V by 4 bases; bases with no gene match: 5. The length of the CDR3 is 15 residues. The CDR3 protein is CASSSSDRGLGELFF. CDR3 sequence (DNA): TGTGCCAGCAGTTCCTCGGACAGGGGGCTCGGGGAGCTGTTTTTT.

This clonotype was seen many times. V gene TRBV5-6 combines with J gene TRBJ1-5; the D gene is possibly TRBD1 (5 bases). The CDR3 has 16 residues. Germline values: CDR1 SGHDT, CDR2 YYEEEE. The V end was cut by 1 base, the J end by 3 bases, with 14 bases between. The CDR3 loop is CASSLLGAAINQPQHF. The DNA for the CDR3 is TGTGCCAGCAGCTTGTTAGGGGCCGCCATCAATCAGCCCCAGCATTTT.

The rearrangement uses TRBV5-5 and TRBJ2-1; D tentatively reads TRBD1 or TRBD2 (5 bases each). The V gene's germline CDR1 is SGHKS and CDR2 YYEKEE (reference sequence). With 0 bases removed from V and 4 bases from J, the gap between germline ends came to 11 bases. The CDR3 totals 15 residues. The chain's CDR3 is CASSLVVGVYNEQFF. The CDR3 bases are TGTGCCAGCAGCTTGGTTGTGGGGGTTTACAATGAGCAGTTCTTC.

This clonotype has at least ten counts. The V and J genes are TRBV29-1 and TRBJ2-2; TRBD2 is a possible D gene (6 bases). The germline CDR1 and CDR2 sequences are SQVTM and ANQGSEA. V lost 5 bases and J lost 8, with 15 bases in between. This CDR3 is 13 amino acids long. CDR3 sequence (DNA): TGCAGCGTTTTCCCCGGGACTCCTGGGGAGCTGTTTTTT. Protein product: CSVFPGTPGELFF.

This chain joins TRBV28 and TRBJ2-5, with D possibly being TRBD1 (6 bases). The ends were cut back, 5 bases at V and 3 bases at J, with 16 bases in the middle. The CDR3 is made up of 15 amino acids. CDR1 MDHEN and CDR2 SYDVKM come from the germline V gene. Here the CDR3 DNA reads TGTGCCAGCAGTGGAACCGGGACAAAGGAAGAGACCCAGTACTTC. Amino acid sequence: CASSGTGTKEETQYF.

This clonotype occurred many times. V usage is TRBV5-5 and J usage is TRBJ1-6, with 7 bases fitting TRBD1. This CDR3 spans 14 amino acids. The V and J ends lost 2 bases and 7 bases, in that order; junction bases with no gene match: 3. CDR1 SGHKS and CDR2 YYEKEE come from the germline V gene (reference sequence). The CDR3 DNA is TGTGCCAGCAGCTTCAACAGGGGAAATTCACCCCTCCACTTT. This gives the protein CASSFNRGNSPLHF.

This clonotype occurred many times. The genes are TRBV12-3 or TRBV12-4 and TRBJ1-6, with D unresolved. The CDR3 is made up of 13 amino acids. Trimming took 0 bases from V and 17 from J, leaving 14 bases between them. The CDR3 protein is CASSLAFVHPFHF. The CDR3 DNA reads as TGTGCCAGCAGTTTAGCTTTCGTTCACCCCTTCCACTTT.

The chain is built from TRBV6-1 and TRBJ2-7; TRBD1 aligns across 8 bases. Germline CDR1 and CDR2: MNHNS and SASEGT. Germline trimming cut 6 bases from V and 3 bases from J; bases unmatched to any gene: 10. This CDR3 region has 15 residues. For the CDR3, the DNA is TGTGCCAGCAGATCACGGGACAGGTCCTTCTACGAGCAGTACTTC. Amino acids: CASRSRDRSFYEQYF.

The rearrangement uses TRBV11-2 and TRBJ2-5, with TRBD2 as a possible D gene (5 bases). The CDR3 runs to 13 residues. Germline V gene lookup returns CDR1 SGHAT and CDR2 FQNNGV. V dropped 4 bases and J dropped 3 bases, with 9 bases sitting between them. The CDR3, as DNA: TGTGCCAGCAGCTGGAGGACGGAAGAGACCCAGTACTTC. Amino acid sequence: CASSWRTEETQYF.

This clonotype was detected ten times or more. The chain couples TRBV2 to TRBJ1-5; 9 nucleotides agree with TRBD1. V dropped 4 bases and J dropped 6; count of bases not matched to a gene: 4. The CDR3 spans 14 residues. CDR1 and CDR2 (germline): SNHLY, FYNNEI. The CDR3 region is CASSGGTGTQPQHF. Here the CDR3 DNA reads TGTGCCAGCAGTGGCGGGACAGGGACTCAGCCCCAGCATTTT.

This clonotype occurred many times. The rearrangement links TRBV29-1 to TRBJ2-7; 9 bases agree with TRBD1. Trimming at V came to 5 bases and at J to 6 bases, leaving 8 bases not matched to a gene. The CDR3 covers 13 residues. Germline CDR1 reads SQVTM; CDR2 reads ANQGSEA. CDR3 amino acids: CSVPGQGISEQYF. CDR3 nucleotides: TGCAGCGTTCCGGGACAGGGCATTAGCGAGCAGTACTTC.

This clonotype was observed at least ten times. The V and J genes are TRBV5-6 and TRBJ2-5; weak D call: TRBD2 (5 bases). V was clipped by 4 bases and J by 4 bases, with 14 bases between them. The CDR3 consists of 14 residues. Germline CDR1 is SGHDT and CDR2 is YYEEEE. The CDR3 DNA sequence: TGTGCCAGCAGCCGTCGGAGGAGGTTAGAGACCCAGTACTTC. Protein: CASSRRRRLETQYF. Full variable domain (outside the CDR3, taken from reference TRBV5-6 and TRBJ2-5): DAGVTQSPTHLIKTRGQQVTLRCSPKSGHDTVSWYQQALGQGPQFIFQYYEEEERQRGNFPDRFSGHQFPNYSSELNVNALLLGDSALYLCASSRRRRLETQYFGPGTRLLVL.

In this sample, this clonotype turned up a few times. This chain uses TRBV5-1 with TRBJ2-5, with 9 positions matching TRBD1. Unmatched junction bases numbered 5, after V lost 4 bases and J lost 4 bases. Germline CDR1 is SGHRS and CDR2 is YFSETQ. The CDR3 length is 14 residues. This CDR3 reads CASSLQGAVETQYF. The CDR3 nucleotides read TGCGCCAGCAGCCTACAGGGGGCCGTAGAGACCCAGTACTTC.

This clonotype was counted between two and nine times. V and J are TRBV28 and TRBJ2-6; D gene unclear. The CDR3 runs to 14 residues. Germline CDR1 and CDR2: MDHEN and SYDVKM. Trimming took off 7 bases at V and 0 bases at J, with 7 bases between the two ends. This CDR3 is CASISYSGANVLTF. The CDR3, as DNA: TGTGCCAGCATTTCTTACTCTGGGGCCAACGTCCTGACTTTC.

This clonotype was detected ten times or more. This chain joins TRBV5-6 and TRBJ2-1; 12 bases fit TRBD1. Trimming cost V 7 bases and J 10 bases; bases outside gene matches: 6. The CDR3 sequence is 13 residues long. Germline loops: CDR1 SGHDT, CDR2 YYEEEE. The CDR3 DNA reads TGTGCCAGCCTAGGGGACAGGGGGCTCGAGCAGTTCTTC. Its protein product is CASLGDRGLEQFF.

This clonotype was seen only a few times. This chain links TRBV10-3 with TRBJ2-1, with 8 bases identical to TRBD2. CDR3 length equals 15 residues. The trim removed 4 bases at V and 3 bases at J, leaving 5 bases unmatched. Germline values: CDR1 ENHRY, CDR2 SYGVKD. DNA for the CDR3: TGTGCCATCAGTGTTCGGGGGGGGGGCTACAATGAGCAGTTCTTC. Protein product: CAISVRGGGYNEQFF.

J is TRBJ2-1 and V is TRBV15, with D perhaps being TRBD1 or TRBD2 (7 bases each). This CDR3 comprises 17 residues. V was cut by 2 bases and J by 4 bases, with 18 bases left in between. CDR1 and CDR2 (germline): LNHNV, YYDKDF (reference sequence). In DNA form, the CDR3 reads TGTGCCACCAGCAGACCCCGGGGGGACAGTGCTTACAATGAGCAGTTCTTC. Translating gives CATSRPRGDSAYNEQFF.

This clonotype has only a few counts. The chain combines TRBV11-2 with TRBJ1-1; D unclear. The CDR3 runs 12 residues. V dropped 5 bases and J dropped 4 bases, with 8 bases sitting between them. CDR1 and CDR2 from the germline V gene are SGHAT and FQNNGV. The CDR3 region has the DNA TGTGCCAGCAGCGTCCTCGGCACTGAAGCTTTCTTT. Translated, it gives CASSVLGTEAFF.

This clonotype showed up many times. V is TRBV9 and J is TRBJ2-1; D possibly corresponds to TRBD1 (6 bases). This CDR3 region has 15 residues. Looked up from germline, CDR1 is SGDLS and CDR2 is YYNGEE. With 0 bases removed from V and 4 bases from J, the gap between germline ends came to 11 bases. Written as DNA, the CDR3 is TGTGCCAGCAGCGTAGTACAGGGCGGTTACAATGAGCAGTTCTTC. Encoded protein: CASSVVQGGYNEQFF.